This T cell receptor (beta chain) is from a study of identical twins. The study's findings and limits: Conclusions were based on cross-sectional statistical analysis, without following the same donors. Invariant MAIT and iNKT cells may have partly biased zero-insertion analyses.

With V trimmed by 2 bases and J by 3 bases, 7 bases remained unmatched. The germline gives CDR1 LGHNA, CDR2 YNFKEQ. The CDR3 spans 16 residues. This clonotype was seen many times. Its target is unknown. Template switching added a universal primer site; cDNA carried unique molecular identifiers. TCRdb used MiXCR to reprocess the 5' RACE reads, holding one entry per CDR3 protein. The data contain a few hundred thousand distinct CDR3 sequences, 9.5% to 10% of them seen just once; the ten biggest clones take up 3%. The same sample was also studied in work on yellow fever vaccine responses in identical twins. Per that paper: Twins' vaccine T cell responses reportedly seemed partly convergent and partly personalized.

The rearrangement links TRBV4-2 to TRBJ2-5, with 9 bases that match TRBD2. Sequencing used PBMCs. The clonotype originates from a young woman in good health. Here the CDR3 reads CASSQKGGLAKETQYF. The CDR3 DNA sequence: TGTGCCAGCAGCCAAAAAGGAGGACTAGCGAAAGAGACCCAGTACTTC.